Sequencing of this T cell receptor (beta chain) was carried out in a study of blood T cell repertoires in COVID-19. Study-wide context: Italy, Spain and the United States were the sources of the convalescent and acute COVID-19 samples. PBMCs, B-cell-depleted T cells, or T cells provided the cDNA or gDNA that made up the material.

Study processing details: For nucleated cells, counts were estimated from reference gene primer amplification. Clones were sequenced by immunoSEQ multiplex PCR, and TCRdb holds only the in-frame ones, with some missing. From that table come the V and J calls and clone size; the DNA was used to work out D and trimming. This table has nearly 350,000 clones, more than 75% appearing once. In germline, CDR1 is ENHRY, CDR2 SYGVKD. CDR3 length equals 13 residues. V lost 4 bases, J lost 6 bases, and 11 bases lay in between. The sample taken for sequencing was peripheral blood. This clonotype was sampled from a woman aged 18-29 years who had recovered from COVID-19. J is TRBJ2-3 and V is TRBV10-3, with D tentatively TRBD1 (6 bases). The CDR3 DNA reads as TGTGCCATCAGTGCCCAGGACAGTGATACGCAGTATTTT. The encoded protein is CAISAQDSDTQYF.